One sample yielded the 9 T cell receptor beta chains listed below, sequenced in a study of cytomegalovirus exposure and HLA in healthy donors (dated by TCRdb to the late 2010s). Library prep was done by the immunoSEQ multiplex PCR assay. A mixture of 60 forward primers for TCR Vbeta segments and 13 reverse primers for TCR Jbeta segments was used in the multiplex PCR. TCRdb obtained this table from immuneACCESS and retained in-frame rearrangements with V and J assigned. These tables miss some clones; where compared with another copy, unresolved V genes account for less than half of the shortfall, and the remainder is unexplained. Here the sample has over 200,000 clones; 77% occur a single time. Around 2.9% of the sample is taken by the ten largest. Sequenced input: PBMCs. The receptors stem from a woman aged 55-70 years in good health and CMV-seropositive.

The chain links TRBV29-1 to TRBJ1-1; D gene ambiguous. Germline lookup yields CDR1 SQVTM and CDR2 ANQGSEA. This CDR3 is built from 10 residues. V shed 3 bases and J shed 10 bases, with 9 bases lying between them. The CDR3 nucleotides read TGCAGCGTTGACCCAGGTAGAGCTTTCTTT. Protein product: CSVDPGRAFF.

The V gene is TRBV7-2, the J gene TRBJ2-3; D call uncertain. The V end was cut by 6 bases, the J end by 3 bases, with 10 bases between. This CDR3 comprises 13 residues. The V gene's germline CDR1 is SGHTA and CDR2 FQGNSA. The CDR3 DNA reads as TGTGCCAGCAGAGGAGACCAGACAGATACGCAGTATTTT. It translates to CASRGDQTDTQYF.

The V call is TRBV10-3, the J call TRBJ2-7, with TRBD1 identical over 9 bases. Germline CDR1 and CDR2: ENHRY and SYGVKD. With V trimmed by 4 bases and J by 3 bases, 1 base remained unmatched. This CDR3 contains 13 residues. The CDR3 spells CAISATGGYEQYF. DNA of the CDR3: TGTGCCATCAGTGCGACAGGGGGCTACGAGCAGTACTTC.

The chain uses TRBV14 and TRBJ1-2; D gene uncertain. The CDR3 is 13 amino acids. Between the trimmed V and J ends, which lost 2 bases and 4 bases, there was a span of 8 bases. Germline-derived CDR1 and CDR2 are SGHDN and FVKESK. DNA of the CDR3: TGTGCCAGCAGCCAATCACAGAGCTATGGCTACACCTTC. It is translated as CASSQSQSYGYTF.

The V call is TRBV6-1, the J call TRBJ1-5; weak D call: TRBD1 (5 bases). The CDR3 contains 15 residues. The germline V gene encodes CDR1 MNHNS and CDR2 SASEGT. The V and J ends lost 5 bases and 3 bases respectively, with 14 bases between them. Written as DNA, the CDR3 is TGTGCCAGCAGTTTTCAGGGTGAGGACAATCAGCCCCAGCATTTT. This sequence encodes CASSFQGEDNQPQHF.

CDR3 protein: CSASLPGQTFF. CDR3 bases: TGCAGTGCTAGTCTCCCTGGTCAGACTTTCTTC. The chain recombines TRBV20-1 with TRBJ2-1; D call uncertain. The length of the CDR3 is 11 residues. Germline V lookup: CDR1 DFQATT, CDR2 SNEGSKA (reference sequence). The germline V and J ends were trimmed by 3 bases and 16 bases, with 16 bases remaining between them.

The chain couples TRBV9 to TRBJ1-3; no reliable D call. The CDR3 contains 13 residues. Germline CDR1 SGDLS, CDR2 YYNGEE. Trimming left V 4 bases short and J 4 bases short, with 9 bases between. The CDR3, as DNA: TGTGCCAGCAGCCCTAACGTAGGAAACACCATATATTTT. Translation gives CASSPNVGNTIYF.

The CDR3 DNA follows: TGTGCCAGCAATCCCACTAGCGGGGGGACCTACGAGCAGTACTTC. Its protein product is CASNPTSGGTYEQYF. V usage is TRBV2 and J usage is TRBJ2-7, with 12 bases lining up with TRBD2. The CDR3 is 15 amino acids. Germline CDR1 reads SNHLY; CDR2 reads FYNNEI. J was trimmed by 2 bases and V by 7 bases; bases with no gene match: 6. The whole variable domain, remainder taken from reference TRBV2 and TRBJ2-7, is EPEVTQTPSHQVTQMGQEVILRCVPISNHLYFYWYRQILGQKVEFLVSFYNNEISEKSEIFDDQFSVERPDGSNFTLKIRSTKLEDSAMYFCASNPTSGGTYEQYFGPGTRLTVT.

The chain has TRBV2 and TRBJ2-5, with 8 bases aligning to TRBD1. In germline, CDR1 is SNHLY, CDR2 FYNNEI. V was clipped by 5 bases and J by 5 bases; unmatched bases: 7. This CDR3 region has 14 residues. In DNA form, the CDR3 reads TGTGCCAGCAGTCCCCGGACAGGGCCGGAGACCCAGTACTTC. Its translation is CASSPRTGPETQYF.